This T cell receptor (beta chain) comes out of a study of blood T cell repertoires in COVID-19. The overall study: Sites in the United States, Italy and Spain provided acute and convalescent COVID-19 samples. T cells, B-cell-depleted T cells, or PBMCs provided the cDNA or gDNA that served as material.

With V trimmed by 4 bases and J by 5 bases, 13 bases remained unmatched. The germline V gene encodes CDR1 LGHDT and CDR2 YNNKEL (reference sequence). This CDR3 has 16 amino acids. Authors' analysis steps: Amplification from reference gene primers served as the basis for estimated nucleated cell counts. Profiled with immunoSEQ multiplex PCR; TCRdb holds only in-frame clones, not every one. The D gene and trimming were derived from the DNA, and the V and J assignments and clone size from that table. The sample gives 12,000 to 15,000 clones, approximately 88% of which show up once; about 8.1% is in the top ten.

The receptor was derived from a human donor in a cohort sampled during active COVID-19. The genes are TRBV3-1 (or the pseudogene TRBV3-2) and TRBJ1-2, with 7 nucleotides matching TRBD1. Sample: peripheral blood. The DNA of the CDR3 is TGTGCCAGCAGCCTGACCGACAGGGCTGGGGGGTATGGCTACACCTTC. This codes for CASSLTDRAGGYGYTF.